Following are 17 T cell receptor beta chains from one sample sequenced in a study of cytomegalovirus exposure and HLA in healthy donors. Use of 60 Vbeta and 13 Jbeta primers characterized the PCR. The protocol was immunoSEQ multiplex PCR, while the TCRdb copy is restricted to in-frame clones and leaves out a portion. The sample lists roughly 130,000 clones, around 73% seen once, with 1% to 1.5% in the top ten. Sequencing was done on a sample of PBMCs. The receptors derive from a woman aged 40 to 50 in good health and CMV-seronegative.

The rearrangement links TRBV7-9 to TRBJ1-6; possibly TRBD1 for D (5 bases). Germline CDR1 reads SEHNR; CDR2 reads FQNEAQ (reference sequence). V was pared by 4 bases and J by 7 bases, with 11 bases between. The CDR3 consists of 14 residues. CDR3 nucleotide sequence: TGTGCCAGCAGCTCGCAGGGTGGAAATTCACCCCTCCACTTT. It specifies CASSSQGGNSPLHF.

This chain links TRBV7-3 with TRBJ1-1; D unresolved. Germline V gene lookup returns CDR1 SGHTA and CDR2 FQGTGA. This CDR3 has 13 residues. V dropped 4 bases and J dropped 1 base, with 7 bases sitting between them. CDR3 DNA: TGTGCCAGCAGCTCTAGTGGGAACACTGAAGCTTTCTTT. It is translated as CASSSSGNTEAFF.

The CDR3 DNA sequence: TGTGCCAGCAGCTCCAGGGGTACCCAGTACTTC. This translates into CASSSRGTQYF. The rearrangement uses TRBV5-4 and TRBJ2-5; possibly TRBD1 for D (6 bases). This CDR3 region has 11 residues. Per germline, CDR1 SGHNT and CDR2 YYREEE (reference sequence). V lost 3 bases and J 8 bases, leaving 8 bases between the germline ends. The full variable domain, in which reference TRBV5-4 and TRBJ2-5 provide the parts outside the CDR3, is ETGVTQSPTHLIKTRGQQVTLRCSSQSGHNTVSWYQQALGQGPQFIFQYYREEENGRGNFPPRFSGLQFPNYSSELNVNALELDDSALYLCASSSRGTQYFGPGTRLLVL.

The chain has TRBV27 and TRBJ2-7; 9 bases match TRBD1. Trimming took 3 bases from V and 12 from J; bases not matched to a gene: 9. Germline CDR1 reads MNHEY; CDR2 reads SMNVEV (reference sequence). The CDR3 is 13 residues long. The CDR3 here is CASSLAQGASVYV. The CDR3, as DNA: TGTGCCAGCAGTTTGGCACAGGGGGCGTCTGTGTACGTC.

This chain links TRBV11-2 with TRBJ2-5; no reliable D call. Germline-derived CDR1 and CDR2 are SGHAT and FQNNGV. The CDR3 totals 13 residues. Trimming removed 8 bases at V and 2 bases at J, with 12 bases between. The CDR3 here is CASRRLRQETQYF. The CDR3 nucleotides are TGTGCCAGCCGTCGACTGCGACAAGAGACCCAGTACTTC.

This clone was detected only once. V and J are TRBV25-1 and TRBJ2-1; D is perhaps TRBD1 (6 bases). CDR1 MGHDK and CDR2 SYGVNS come from the germline V gene. This CDR3 has 13 amino acids. Trimming removed 4 bases from V and 14 bases from J, with 18 bases in between. Written as DNA, the CDR3 is TGTGCCAGCAGTGCAACAGGGTTTGGTCAGGAGTTCTTC. Residues: CASSATGFGQEFF.

The chain joins TRBV11-2 to TRBJ2-3, with D possibly being TRBD1 (5 bases). Trimming pared 3 bases from V and 5 bases from J, leaving 9 bases between. The germline V gene encodes CDR1 SGHAT and CDR2 FQNNGV. The CDR3 extends over 13 amino acids. The CDR3 region is CASSFSGIDTQYF. In DNA, the CDR3 is TGTGCCAGCAGCTTTTCAGGGATAGATACGCAGTATTTT.

Remarks on this clone: The missing conserved phenylalanine or tryptophan at the end of this CDR3 makes a read error likely. The chain is built from TRBV10-1 and TRBJ2-7, with 7 bases that match TRBD1. Germline assignment: CDR1 WNHNN and CDR2 SYGVQD (reference sequence). The CDR3 runs 13 residues. V lost 2 bases and J lost 6; bases outside the gene matches: 4. In nucleotides, the CDR3 is TGCGCCAGCAGTGAGAGGGGGCTTGCCGAGCAGTACCTC. Translated, it gives CASSERGLAEQYL.

The rearrangement links TRBV6-5 to TRBJ2-2; tentative D call: TRBD2 (5 bases). In germline, CDR1 is MNHEY, CDR2 SVGAGI. Trimming removed 4 bases at V and 6 bases at J, with 12 bases between. The CDR3 length is 14 residues. CDR3 amino acids: CASSSTRPPGELFF. The CDR3 nucleotides are TGTGCCAGCAGTTCCACTAGACCCCCCGGGGAGCTGTTTTTT.

The rearrangement links TRBV7-9 to TRBJ2-2; TRBD2 might be the D (5 bases). V was trimmed by 2 bases and J by 1 base, leaving 17 bases between them. This CDR3 has 18 amino acids. The germline gives CDR1 SEHNR, CDR2 FQNEAQ (reference sequence). The CDR3 region has the DNA TGTGCCAGCAGCTTATCCTCTAGGCTAGCAAGGAACACCGGGGAGCTGTTTTTT. This gives the protein CASSLSSRLARNTGELFF.

The V and J genes are TRBV5-4 and TRBJ2-5; 14 bases are a match to TRBD2. The V gene end was trimmed by 2 bases and the J gene end by 5 bases; junction bases not matched to a gene: 5. This CDR3 contains 16 residues. The germline V gene encodes CDR1 SGHNT and CDR2 YYREEE (reference sequence). CDR3 sequence: CASSFRLAGGQETQYF. The CDR3, as DNA: TGTGCCAGCAGCTTCCGACTAGCGGGGGGGCAGGAGACCCAGTACTTC.

The CDR3 region is CASSSTTGADTQYF. DNA for the CDR3: TGTGCCAGCAGTTCCACGACAGGGGCAGATACGCAGTATTTT. This rearrangement joins TRBV6-5 to TRBJ2-3; TRBD1 matches 8 bases. CDR1 and CDR2 (germline): MNHEY, SVGAGI. J gave up 4 bases and V 4 bases, and 4 bases lay outside the gene matches. The CDR3 has 14 amino acids.

In its sample, this clone was seen a few times. This chain joins TRBV9 and TRBJ1-1, with D hard to call. With 0 bases removed from V and 2 bases from J, the gap between germline ends came to 5 bases. The V gene's germline CDR1 is SGDLS and CDR2 YYNGEE. The CDR3 has 13 residues. The CDR3 spells CASSVGSNTEAFF. CDR3 DNA: TGTGCCAGCAGCGTAGGCAGTAACACTGAAGCTTTCTTT.

This clone was seen a handful of times. The chain is built from TRBV6-1 and TRBJ2-3; the match to TRBD2 covers 11 bases. CDR1 is MNHNS and CDR2 is SASEGT in the germline V gene. This CDR3 region has 14 residues. With V trimmed by 4 bases and J by 4 bases, 1 base remained unmatched. DNA of the CDR3: TGTGCCAGCAGTGTGGGACTAGCGGCAGATACGCAGTATTTT. Translating it yields CASSVGLAADTQYF.

The genes are TRBV19 and TRBJ1-5; 10 bases map to TRBD1. The length of the CDR3 is 16 residues. From germline, CDR1 is LNHDA and CDR2 SQIVND (reference sequence). V was pared by 6 bases and J by 3 bases, with 8 bases of the junction left unmatched. CDR3 protein: CASRSTGGSLNQPQHF. The CDR3 region has the DNA TGTGCCAGTAGATCGACAGGGGGCTCCCTCAATCAGCCCCAGCATTTT.

In this sample, this clone turned up a few times. The V gene is TRBV28, the J gene TRBJ2-7; 9 nucleotides match TRBD1. The CDR3 runs 15 residues. Unmatched junction bases numbered 11, after V lost 6 bases and J lost 5 bases. The germline CDR1 and CDR2 sequences are MDHEN and SYDVKM. CDR3 sequence reads: CASSQGQGQTDEQYV. The CDR3 bases are TGTGCCAGCAGCCAAGGACAGGGGCAAACGGACGAGCAGTACGTC.

The chain has TRBV5-1 and TRBJ2-5; D remains ambiguous. The CDR3 loop spans 13 amino acids. Trimming cost V 1 base and J 2 bases, with 6 bases left between them. Germline CDR1 reads SGHRS; CDR2 reads YFSETQ. The CDR3 reads CASSLYRQETQYF. The DNA of the CDR3 is TGCGCCAGCAGCTTGTACAGACAAGAGACCCAGTACTTC.